Here is one T cell receptor beta chain with its context. MiXCR was run by TCRdb on the 5' RACE reads, yielding one entry per CDR3 protein. Here the sample spans roughly 240,000 distinct CDR3 sequences, roughly 32% being singletons. The data were taken from a study of CD8 T cells in ankylosing spondylitis. J gave up 2 bases and V 4 bases, and 23 bases lay outside the gene matches. Germline-derived CDR1 and CDR2 are LGHNA and YNFKEQ. The CDR3 sequence is 23 residues long. The clonotype was recovered from a male donor with ankylosing spondylitis or in good health (not recorded which). Sequencing used blood, either unsorted or a sorted T cell fraction (not recorded which). This chain uses TRBV4-2 with TRBJ2-1; TRBD2 aligns across 13 bases. The CDR3 DNA reads TGTGCCAGCAGCCCGAAGGTGACAGGGGCTTCATCGACTAGCGGGGGGACCTACAATGAGCAGTTCTTC. It is translated as CASSPKVTGASSTSGGTYNEQFF.